This T cell receptor (beta chain) emerged from a study of T cell responses to AZD1222 COVID-19 vaccine. The V and J ends lost 4 bases and 7 bases respectively, with 14 bases between them. The CDR3 is 13 amino acids. In germline, CDR1 is SGHAT, CDR2 FQNNGV. Profiled with immunoSEQ multiplex PCR; TCRdb holds only in-frame clones, not every one. The sample holds about 160,000 clones; under 95% are singletons and the top ten take about 4%. The J gene is TRBJ2-7, the V gene TRBV11-2, with a tentative D call TRBD2 (5 bases). This specimen was peripheral blood, taken on day 0 of MenACWY control vaccination. This receptor was obtained from an adult in good health. The CDR3 sequence is CASSSGESREQYF. Written as DNA, the CDR3 is TGTGCCAGCAGCTCCGGGGAATCTAGAGAGCAGTACTTC.